The 8 T cell receptor beta chains in this list originate from one sample, sequenced in a study of T cells in Graves' hyperthyroidism and ophthalmopathy. RNA transcripts were the template for amplifying TCR beta CDR3 regions. HTBI primers were the set used in a first-round RT-PCR of the TCR CDR3. TCRdb re-called the multiplex PCR reads with MiXCR, one entry per CDR3 protein. The table has approximately 210,000 distinct CDR3 sequences, 15% to 20% seen once. Sequenced sample: blood. The receptor set was obtained from a man in his forties or fifties with Graves' hyperthyroidism.

The chain has TRBV7-8 and TRBJ1-5; 10 bases are a match to TRBD1. The CDR3 contains 21 residues. The junction had 16 bases not matched to a gene; V was cut back by 2 bases and J by 0 bases. Per germline, CDR1 SGHVS and CDR2 FQNEAQ. In DNA form, the CDR3 reads TGTGCCAGCAGCTTATGGGCGGTGGGACAGGGGACCCGATTTAGCAATCAGCCCCAGCATTTT. It is translated as CASSLWAVGQGTRFSNQPQHF.

Many counts were recorded for this clonotype. The chain couples TRBV6-1 to TRBJ2-3, with D unresolved. V lost 6 bases and J lost 4, with 20 bases in between. The CDR3 length is 16 residues. Germline V gives CDR1 MNHNS, CDR2 SASEGT. The CDR3 DNA follows: TGTGCCAGCAGCTTCTCCGGTATACAGAAAGCAGATACGCAGTATTTT. It translates to CASSFSGIQKADTQYF.

This clonotype was seen many times. The chain employs TRBV6-1 and TRBJ2-7, with 9 nucleotides matching TRBD2. The ends lost 3 bases at V and 1 base at J; junction bases unmatched: 4. The CDR3 is made up of 15 amino acids. Per the germline V gene, CDR1 is MNHNS and CDR2 is SASEGT. CDR3 DNA: TGTGCCAGCAGTGAGCGGCTAGCGGGATCCTACGAGCAGTACTTC. This translates into CASSERLAGSYEQYF.

This clonotype was seen ten or more times. The J gene is TRBJ2-3, the V gene TRBV6-1, with D maybe TRBD2 (6 bases). CDR3 length: 16 amino acids. Germline V CDR1 and CDR2: MNHNS, SASEGT. Trimming removed 1 base at V and 4 bases at J, with 15 bases between. CDR3 DNA sequence: TGTGCCAGCAGTGAAGGTCCCCTGGGGGGACCAGATACGCAGTATTTT. Residues: CASSEGPLGGPDTQYF.

This clonotype has only a few counts. The V gene is TRBV19, the J gene TRBJ1-1; weak D call: TRBD1 (5 bases). CDR1 is LNHDA, CDR2 SQIVND, per germline (reference sequence). The CDR3 contains 15 residues. V lost 8 bases and J lost 1, with 17 bases in between. CDR3 region: CASRKGTVANTEAFF. The CDR3 DNA reads TGTGCCAGTCGAAAGGGGACGGTGGCGAACACTGAAGCTTTCTTT.

This clonotype was found many times. The chain couples TRBV11-3 to TRBJ2-7; 13 bases line up with TRBD2. V lost 5 bases to trimming and J lost 3 bases; unmatched junction nucleotides: 13. The germline CDR1 and CDR2 sequences are SGHNT and YENEEA. This CDR3 is built from 18 residues. The DNA of the CDR3 is TGTGCCAGCAGCCCATACCCCCGGAGACTAGCGGGAGGCTACGAGCAGTACTTC. Residues: CASSPYPRRLAGGYEQYF.

The rearrangement uses TRBV4-2 and TRBJ2-1; tentatively, D is TRBD1 (7 bases). CDR1 and CDR2 (germline): LGHNA, YNFKEQ. This CDR3 is 14 amino acids long. Trimming pared 6 bases from V and 6 bases from J, leaving 15 bases between. The CDR3 protein is CASRSDRTTNEQFF. The CDR3 nucleotides read TGTGCCAGCAGATCGGACAGGACTACCAATGAGCAGTTCTTC.

This clonotype was detected ten times or more. The CDR3 nucleotides are TGTGCCAGCAGTTTGCTCTTAGCGGGAGGGAGCACAGATACGCAGTATTTT. It encodes CASSLLLAGGSTDTQYF. This sequence joins TRBV12-3 or TRBV12-4 and TRBJ2-3; 11 bases are a match to TRBD2. J gave up 0 bases and V 3 bases, and 5 bases lay outside the gene matches. This CDR3 contains 17 residues.